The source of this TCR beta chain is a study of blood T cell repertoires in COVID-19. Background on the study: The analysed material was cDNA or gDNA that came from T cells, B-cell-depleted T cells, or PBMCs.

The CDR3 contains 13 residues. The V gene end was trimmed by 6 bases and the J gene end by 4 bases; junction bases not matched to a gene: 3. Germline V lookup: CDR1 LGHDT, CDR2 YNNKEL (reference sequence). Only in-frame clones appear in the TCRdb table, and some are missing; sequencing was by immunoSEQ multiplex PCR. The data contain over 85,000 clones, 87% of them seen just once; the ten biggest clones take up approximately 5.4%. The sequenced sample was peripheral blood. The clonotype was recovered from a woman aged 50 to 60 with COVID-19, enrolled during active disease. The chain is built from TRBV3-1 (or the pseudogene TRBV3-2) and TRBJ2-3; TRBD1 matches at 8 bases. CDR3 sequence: CASRDRDSDTQYF. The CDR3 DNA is TGTGCCAGCAGGGACAGGGATTCAGATACGCAGTATTTT.